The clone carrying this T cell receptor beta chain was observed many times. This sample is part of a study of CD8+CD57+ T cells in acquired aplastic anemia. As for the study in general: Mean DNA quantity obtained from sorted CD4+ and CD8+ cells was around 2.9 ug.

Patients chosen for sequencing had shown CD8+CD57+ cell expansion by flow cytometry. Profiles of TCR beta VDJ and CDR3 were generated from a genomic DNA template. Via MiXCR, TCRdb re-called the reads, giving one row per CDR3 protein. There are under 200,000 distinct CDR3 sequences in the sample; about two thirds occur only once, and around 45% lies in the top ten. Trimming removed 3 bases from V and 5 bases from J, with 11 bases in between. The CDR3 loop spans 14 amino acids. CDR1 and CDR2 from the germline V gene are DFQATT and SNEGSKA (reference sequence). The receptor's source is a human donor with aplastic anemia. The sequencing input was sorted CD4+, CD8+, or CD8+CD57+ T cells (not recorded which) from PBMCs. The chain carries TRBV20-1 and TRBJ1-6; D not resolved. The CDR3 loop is CSARGTTDNSPLHF. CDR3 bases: TGCAGTGCTAGGGGTACAACTGATAATTCACCCCTCCACTTT.